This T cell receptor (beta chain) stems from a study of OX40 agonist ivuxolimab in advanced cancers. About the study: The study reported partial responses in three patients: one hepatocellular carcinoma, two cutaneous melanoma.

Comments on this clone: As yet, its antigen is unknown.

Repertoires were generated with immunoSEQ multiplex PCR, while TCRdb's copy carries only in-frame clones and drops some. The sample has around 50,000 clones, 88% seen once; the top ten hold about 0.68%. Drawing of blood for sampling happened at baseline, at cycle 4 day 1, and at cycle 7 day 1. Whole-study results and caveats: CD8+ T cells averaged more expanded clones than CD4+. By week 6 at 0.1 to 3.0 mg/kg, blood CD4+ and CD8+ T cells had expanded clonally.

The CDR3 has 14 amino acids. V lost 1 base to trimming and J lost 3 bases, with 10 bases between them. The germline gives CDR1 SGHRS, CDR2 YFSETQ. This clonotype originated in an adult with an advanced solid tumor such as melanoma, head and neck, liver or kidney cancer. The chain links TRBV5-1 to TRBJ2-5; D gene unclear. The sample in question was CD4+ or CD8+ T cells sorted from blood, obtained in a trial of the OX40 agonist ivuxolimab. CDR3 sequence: CASSLRNLEETQYF. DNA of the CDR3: TGCGCCAGCAGCTTGAGGAATCTCGAAGAGACCCAGTACTTC. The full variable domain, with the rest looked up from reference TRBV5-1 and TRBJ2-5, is KAGVTQTPRYLIKTRGQQVTLSCSPISGHRSVSWYQQTPGQGLQFLFEYFSETQRNKGNFPGRFSGRQFSNSRSEMNVSTLELGDSALYLCASSLRNLEETQYFGPGTRLLVL.